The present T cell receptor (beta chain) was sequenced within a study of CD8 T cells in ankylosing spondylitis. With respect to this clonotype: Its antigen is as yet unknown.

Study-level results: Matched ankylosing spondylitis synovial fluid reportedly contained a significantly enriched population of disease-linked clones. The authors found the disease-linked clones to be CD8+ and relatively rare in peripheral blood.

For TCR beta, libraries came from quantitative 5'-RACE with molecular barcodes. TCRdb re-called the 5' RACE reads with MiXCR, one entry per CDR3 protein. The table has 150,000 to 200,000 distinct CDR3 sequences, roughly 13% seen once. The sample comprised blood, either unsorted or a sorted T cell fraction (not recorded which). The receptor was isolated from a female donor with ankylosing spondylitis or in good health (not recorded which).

As DNA, the CDR3 is TGTGCCAGCAGCCCCAGAGGGATTTCGGACCCGAACATTCAGCCCCAGCATTTT. This codes for CASSPRGISDPNIQPQHF. J is TRBJ1-5 and V is TRBV11-2; D gene unclear. Deletions cut 5 bases from V and 6 bases from J, with 26 bases between. CDR1 is SGHAT and CDR2 is FQNNGV in the germline V gene. CDR3 length: 18 amino acids.